These 16 T cell receptor beta chains came from one sample sequenced in a study of T-cell reconstitution after alpha-beta-depleted transplantation in children. Molecular barcoding with unique molecular identifiers was used for the TCRbeta library. TCRdb used MiXCR to reprocess the PCR reads, holding one entry per CDR3 protein. Of about 600,000 distinct CDR3 sequences detected, 23% appear once; the ten largest clones hold over 12%. Sequencing was performed on PBMCs, mostly from graft donor cells, taken 360 days after TCRalphabeta/CD19-depleted stem cell transplant. The receptors were gathered from a boy in the first two years of life who had a stem cell transplant for acute myeloid leukemia, so the T cells may come from the graft donor.

This clonotype was observed a handful of times. The V call is TRBV12-3 or TRBV12-4, the J call TRBJ1-1; unclear D gene. V shed 0 bases and J shed 2 bases, with 10 bases lying between them. CDR3 length: 15 residues. The CDR3 region has the DNA TGTGCCAGCAGTTTAGCCCAGGCGGGCAACACTGAAGCTTTCTTT. Residues: CASSLAQAGNTEAFF.

Of note for this clonotype: A much bigger clone sits one base away, suggesting this may be a read error. The CDR3 here is CSATKTAGFPEQFF. The CDR3 region has the DNA TGCAGTGCCACCAAGACGGCGGGGTTTCCCGAGCAGTTCTTC. This rearrangement joins TRBV20-1 to TRBJ2-1; tentative D call: TRBD2 (6 bases). There are 14 residues in the CDR3. Trimming pared 6 bases from V and 10 bases from J, leaving 22 bases between. In germline, CDR1 is DFQATT, CDR2 SNEGSKA (reference sequence).

This clonotype was found many times. The chain links TRBV20-1 to TRBJ2-7; the D is unclear. Germline CDR1 reads DFQATT; CDR2 reads SNEGSKA (reference sequence). V was clipped by 6 bases and J by 3 bases, with 9 bases between them. CDR3 size: 11 residues. In DNA, the CDR3 is TGCAGTGCGGCCCTGAGCTACGAGCAGTACTTC. It yields the protein CSAALSYEQYF.

This clonotype showed up just a few times. The chain is built from TRBV10-2 and TRBJ1-2; D remains unclear. The V gene lost 3 bases and the J gene lost 5 bases, with 13 bases spanning the gap. This CDR3 has 14 residues. Germline V lookup: CDR1 WSHSY, CDR2 SAAADI. The CDR3 region has the DNA TGCGCCAGCAGTGAACGGATTGGGAGTTATGGCTACACCTTC. Amino acid sequence: CASSERIGSYGYTF.

The rearrangement uses TRBV10-3 and TRBJ2-3; D possibly corresponds to TRBD1 (6 bases). The germline V gene has CDR1 ENHRY and CDR2 SYGVKD. Trimming left V 10 bases short and J 5 bases short, with 19 bases between. The CDR3 covers 14 residues. In nucleotides, the CDR3 is TGTGCCACAACCAAAAGGGGGATAGGAGATACGCAGTATTTT. Amino acid sequence: CATTKRGIGDTQYF.

This clonotype has just a few counts. The chain recombines TRBV5-5 with TRBJ2-1; D unresolved. The CDR3 is 15 amino acids. Trimming took 0 bases from V and 6 from J, leaving 13 bases between them. From germline, CDR1 is SGHKS and CDR2 YYEKEE (reference sequence). In DNA, the CDR3 is TGTGCCAGCAGCTTGGGTTGGACGACCCCCAATGAGCAGTTCTTC. It specifies CASSLGWTTPNEQFF.

In its sample, this clonotype was seen many times. The chain couples TRBV6-1 to TRBJ2-5; 8 bases map to TRBD1. V lost 5 bases to trimming and J lost 2 bases; unmatched junction nucleotides: 10. In germline, CDR1 is MNHNS, CDR2 SASEGT. The CDR3 sequence is 16 residues long. The CDR3 loop reads CASSLGQGSTQETQYF. CDR3 DNA: TGTGCCAGCAGTCTAGGACAGGGAAGCACTCAAGAGACCCAGTACTTC.

This clonotype appeared a few times. This chain links TRBV5-1 with TRBJ2-2; D gene uncertain. Germline CDR1 SGHRS, CDR2 YFSETQ. Trimming stripped 1 base from V and 2 bases from J, with 12 bases between. This CDR3 is 16 amino acids long. DNA of the CDR3: TGCGCCAGCAGCTTGACCTTACGGGTCAACACCGGGGAGCTGTTTTTT. It is translated as CASSLTLRVNTGELFF.

This chain uses TRBV20-1 with TRBJ1-5; 8 bases match TRBD1. This CDR3 has 17 amino acids. The germline CDR1 and CDR2 sequences are DFQATT and SNEGSKA (reference sequence). The trim removed 0 bases at V and 5 bases at J, leaving 12 bases unmatched. CDR3 in DNA: TGCAGTGCTAGAGATCTGGGACAGGTCTCGGCAGATCAGCCCCAGCATTTT. It specifies CSARDLGQVSADQPQHF.

The rearrangement links TRBV6-5 to TRBJ1-2; D is unresolved. The CDR3 loop spans 14 amino acids. Germline assignment: CDR1 MNHEY and CDR2 SVGAGI. The V end lost 4 bases, the J end lost 0 bases, and 9 bases lay between the germline ends. Here the CDR3 reads CASSSGRTNYGYTF. CDR3 DNA: TGTGCCAGCAGTTCCGGCAGGACTAACTATGGCTACACCTTC.

This clonotype was picked up a small number of times. The gene calls are TRBV12-3 or TRBV12-4 and TRBJ1-5, with a weak D call TRBD1 (6 bases). The CDR3 consists of 15 residues. Trimming pared 7 bases from V and 0 bases from J, leaving 13 bases between. CDR3 bases: TGTGCCAGCACCTGGACAGTTCTTAGCAATCAGCCCCAGCATTTT. This codes for CASTWTVLSNQPQHF.

The chain uses TRBV12-3 or TRBV12-4 and TRBJ2-7, with D unresolved. CDR3 size: 14 residues. The V end lost 10 bases, the J end lost 2 bases, and 18 bases lay between the germline ends. CDR3 residues: CATQFGGRPYEQYF. The CDR3 DNA follows: TGTGCCACCCAGTTCGGCGGCAGACCCTACGAGCAGTACTTC.

The chain has TRBV10-3 and TRBJ1-1; D possibly corresponds to TRBD1 (5 bases). V lost 4 bases and J lost 5, with 11 bases in between. The CDR3 runs 13 residues. In germline, CDR1 is ENHRY, CDR2 SYGVKD. CDR3 in amino acids: CAISGTGKTEAFF. The CDR3 DNA sequence: TGTGCCATCAGTGGTACAGGTAAAACTGAAGCTTTCTTT.

The chain uses TRBV20-1 and TRBJ2-3, with 7 bases fitting TRBD2. This CDR3 comprises 14 residues. Losses at the gene ends were 0 bases for V and 5 bases for J; bases not matched to a gene: 5. Germline values: CDR1 DFQATT, CDR2 SNEGSKA (reference sequence). CDR3 sequence reads: CSARDGREVDTQYF. CDR3 sequence (DNA): TGCAGTGCTAGAGATGGGAGGGAAGTAGATACGCAGTATTTT.

This clonotype occurred many times. The chain couples TRBV5-1 to TRBJ2-1; 8 bases align to TRBD2. The trim removed 4 bases at V and 0 bases at J, leaving 6 bases unmatched. Germline V gene sequence: CDR1 SGHRS, CDR2 YFSETQ. The CDR3 contains 16 residues. CDR3 residues: CASSRLAGSSYNEQFF. DNA of the CDR3: TGCGCCAGCAGCCGGTTAGCGGGGAGCTCCTACAATGAGCAGTTCTTC.

This clonotype appeared many times. The chain recombines TRBV20-1 with TRBJ1-1, with D possibly TRBD1 on 5 matching bases. Trimming took off 4 bases at V and 2 bases at J, with 14 bases between the two ends. CDR3 length equals 14 residues. Per the germline V gene, CDR1 is DFQATT and CDR2 is SNEGSKA (reference sequence). Here the CDR3 reads CSANPDSFNTEAFF. The CDR3 DNA reads TGCAGTGCTAACCCCGACAGTTTCAACACTGAAGCTTTCTTT.